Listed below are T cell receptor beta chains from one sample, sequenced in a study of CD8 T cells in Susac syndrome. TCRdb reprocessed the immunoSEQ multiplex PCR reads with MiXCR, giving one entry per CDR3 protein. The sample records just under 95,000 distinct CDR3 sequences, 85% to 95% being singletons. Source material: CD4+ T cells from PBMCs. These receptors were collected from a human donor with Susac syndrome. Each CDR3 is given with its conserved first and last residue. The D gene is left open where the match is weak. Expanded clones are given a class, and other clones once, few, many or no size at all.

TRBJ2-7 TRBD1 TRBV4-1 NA TGCGCCAGCAGCAAAGGGAGGACAGGGGTCTACGAGCAGTACTTC CASSKGRTGVYEQYF
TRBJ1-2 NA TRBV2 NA TGTGCCAGCAAGGACAGAGAAAACTATGGCTACACCTTC CASKDRENYGYTF
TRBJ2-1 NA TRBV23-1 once TGCGCCAGCAGCTCCCCTCGGACATATCTGCTTTCCTACAATGAGCAGTTCTTC CASSSPRTYLLSYNEQFF
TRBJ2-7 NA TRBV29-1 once TGCAGCGGGGGGGACAGATACTCCTACGAGCAGTACTTC CSGGDRYSYEQYF
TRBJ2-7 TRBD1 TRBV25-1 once TGTGCCAGCAGTGAATTTGGACAGGGGTACTACGAGCAGTACTTC CASSEFGQGYYEQYF
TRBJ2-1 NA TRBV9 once TGTGCCAGCAGCCACCAAGGGGACAATGAGCAGTTCTTC CASSHQGDNEQFF
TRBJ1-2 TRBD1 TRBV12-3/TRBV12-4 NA TGTGCCAGCAGTTGGACAGGGGACGGCTACACCTTC CASSWTGDGYTF
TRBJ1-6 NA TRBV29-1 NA TGCAGCGTTGAAGAATTCCAAGGGGCGCCCCTCCACTTT CSVEEFQGAPLHF
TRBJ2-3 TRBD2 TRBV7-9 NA TGTGCCAGCAGCTTACTAGCGGGGGGCACAGATACGCAGTATTTT CASSLLAGGTDTQYF
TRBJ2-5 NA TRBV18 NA TGTGCCAGCTCACCACCGCCTGGGTGGGAGACCCAGTACTTC CASSPPPGWETQYF
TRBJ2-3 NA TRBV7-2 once TGTGCCAGCAGCCGGGCGGGACGCACAGATACGCAGTATTTT CASSRAGRTDTQYF
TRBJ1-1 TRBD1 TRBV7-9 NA TGTGCCAGCAGCCCCGGACAGGTGAACACTGAAGCTTTCTTT CASSPGQVNTEAFF
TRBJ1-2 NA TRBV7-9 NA TGTGCCAGCCGGACCGGGACTCCAAAGGAAGGCTACACCTTC CASRTGTPKEGYTF
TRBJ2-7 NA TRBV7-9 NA TGTGCCAGCAGCTTAGCCTCAAGGGAGCAGTACTTC CASSLASREQYF
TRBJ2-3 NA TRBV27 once TGTGCCAGCACCAGACAGCGCACAGATACGCAGTATTTT CASTRQRTDTQYF
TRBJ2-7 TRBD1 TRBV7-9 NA TGTGCCAGCAGCTCGGGGACAGGGTTAAACGAGCAGTACTTC CASSSGTGLNEQYF
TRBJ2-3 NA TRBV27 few TGTGCCAGCAGGGGGAACACAGATACGCAGTATTTT CASRGNTDTQYF
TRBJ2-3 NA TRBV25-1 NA TGTGCCAGCAGTGAACAGGGCACAGATACGCAGTATTTT CASSEQGTDTQYF
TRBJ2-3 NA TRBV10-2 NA TGCGCCAGCAGTGAGTCGGGCTATAGCACGCAGTATTTT CASSESGYSTQYF
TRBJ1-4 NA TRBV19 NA TGTGCCAGTAGTGTAGGAGGGTCCAGCATTGAAGAAAAACTGTTTTTT CASSVGGSSIEEKLFF
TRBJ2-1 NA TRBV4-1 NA TGCGCCAGCAGCCAGATCCCCTGGGCCAATGAGCAGTTCTTC CASSQIPWANEQFF
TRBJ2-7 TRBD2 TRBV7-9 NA TGTGCCAGCACCTCTAGCGGGGCCTCCTACGAGCAGTACTTC CASTSSGASYEQYF
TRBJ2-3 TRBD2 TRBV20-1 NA TGCAGTGCTAGCGAGACTAGCGGGGCGTTAGATACGCAGTATTTT CSASETSGALDTQYF
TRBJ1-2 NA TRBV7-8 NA TGTGCCAGCAGCTTGAAAAGGGAAGGTGGCTACACCTTC CASSLKREGGYTF
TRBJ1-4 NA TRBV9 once TGTGCCAGCAGTCTTGAGGGGGCAACTAATGAAAAACTGTTTTTT CASSLEGATNEKLFF
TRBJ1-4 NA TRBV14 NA TGTGCCAGCAGCCGCGGGGGGAATGAAAAACTGTTTTTT CASSRGGNEKLFF
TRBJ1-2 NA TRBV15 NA TGTGCCACCAGGTTACTTCTGGGTCCTAACTATGGCTACACCTTC CATRLLLGPNYGYTF
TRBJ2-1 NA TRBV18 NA TGTGCCAGCTCACCACGGGGGCAGGGTGAGCAGTTCTTC CASSPRGQGEQFF
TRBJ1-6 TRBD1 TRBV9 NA TGTGCCAGCAGCTCGAGACAGGGGAGCAATTCACCCCTCCACTTT CASSSRQGSNSPLHF
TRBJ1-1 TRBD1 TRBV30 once TGTGCCTGGGCACAGGGGGCCGGCACTGAAGCTTTCTTT CAWAQGAGTEAFF
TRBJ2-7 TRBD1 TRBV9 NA TGTGCCAGCAGCGCTCGGGACAGGGCTTACGAGCAGTACTTC CASSARDRAYEQYF
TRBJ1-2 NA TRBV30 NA TGTGCCTGGATCCGAAGCTTACATGGCTACACCTTC CAWIRSLHGYTF
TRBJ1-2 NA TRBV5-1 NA TGCGCCAGCAGCTTGGAGGGAAGCCCCCTATATGGCTACACCTTC CASSLEGSPLYGYTF
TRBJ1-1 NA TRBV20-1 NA TGCAGTGCTAGTGGAGATCCCACTGAAGCTTTCTTT CSASGDPTEAFF
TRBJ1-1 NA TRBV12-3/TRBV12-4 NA TGTGCCAGCAGTCCGGGGTCCAACACTGAAGCTTTCTTT CASSPGSNTEAFF
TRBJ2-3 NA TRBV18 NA TGTGCCAGCTCACGACCCCAACCCGATACGCAGTATTTT CASSRPQPDTQYF
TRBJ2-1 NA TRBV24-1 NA TGTGCCACCAGTGATAACCGTGGCCCCCTGTCATTGGAGCAGTTCTTC CATSDNRGPLSLEQFF
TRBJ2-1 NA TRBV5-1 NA TGCGCCAGCTCCCAGGCGAATGAGCAGTTCTTC CASSQANEQFF
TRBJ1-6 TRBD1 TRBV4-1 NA TGCGCCAGCAGACAAGGGACAGCTAATTCACCCCTCCACTTT CASRQGTANSPLHF
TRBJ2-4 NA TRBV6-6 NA TGTGCCAGCAGTCGGACCTGGGAGAACATTCAGTACTTC CASSRTWENIQYF
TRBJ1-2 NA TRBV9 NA TGTGCCAGCAGCGTAGGGGGAGACCCAGACTATGGCTACACCTTC CASSVGGDPDYGYTF
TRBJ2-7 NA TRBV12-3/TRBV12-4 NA TGTGCCAGCAGTTGGGCGGGGGCTTACGAGCAGTACTTC CASSWAGAYEQYF
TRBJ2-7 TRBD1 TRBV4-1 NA TGCGCCAGCAGCCAAGATCGGGGACAGGGGCGGTACGAGCAGTACTTC CASSQDRGQGRYEQYF
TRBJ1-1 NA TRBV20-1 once TGCAGTGCTAGAGACTCGCGACTTACTGAAGCTTTCTTT CSARDSRLTEAFF
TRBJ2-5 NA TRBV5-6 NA TGTGCCAGCAGCCTTTACAGAGGCCAAGAGACCCAGTACTTC CASSLYRGQETQYF
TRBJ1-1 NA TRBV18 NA TGTGCCAGCTCACCAAGCGGACAAATGAACACTGAAGCTTTCTTT CASSPSGQMNTEAFF